This T cell receptor beta chain came from a study of cytomegalovirus exposure and HLA in healthy donors. Study results and caveats: Several of the most significant clusters appeared linked to common viral pathogens, based on a later analysis. An analysis was carried out at a later point. It showed that HLA-associated TCR beta chains were more clonally expanded than equally common non-associated chains.

PCR primers comprised 60 Vbeta and 13 Jbeta primers. The repertoire was sequenced with immunoSEQ multiplex PCR; TCRdb's copy has only in-frame clones and lacks some. The top ten clones hold approximately 2% of a sample with 120,000 to 150,000 clones, 76% of them seen once. CDR1 is SGDLS, CDR2 YYNGEE, per germline. The CDR3 loop spans 18 amino acids. V shed 3 bases and J 5 bases; nucleotides not matched to a gene: 11. Points on this clone: Its cognate antigen is unknown.

The genes are TRBV9 and TRBJ1-6; 10 positions agree with TRBD1. The receptor's source is a man aged 40-55 years in good health and CMV-seronegative. Sequences were obtained from PBMCs. The CDR3 DNA reads TGTGCCAGCAGCGGCACGGGACAGGGGTGGGAGGATAATTCACCCCTCCACTTT. The encoded protein is CASSGTGQGWEDNSPLHF.